The 9 T cell receptor beta chains below all came from one sample that was sequenced in a study of PD-1 blockade in classical Hodgkin lymphoma. Indicated time point: cycle 4 day 1 (C4D1), after less than seven weeks of nivolumab. Every patient experienced relapse after autologous stem cell transplantation, and brentuximab vedotin exposure varied. Method: immunoSEQ multiplex PCR; TCRdb's copy keeps in-frame clones and lacks some. Altogether thousands of clones are present, about 82% being singletons, with the ten largest covering 25% to 30%. The specimen comprised peripheral blood mononuclear cells (PBMCs), sampled before the fourth cycle of nivolumab. The receptors come from a human donor with classical Hodgkin lymphoma.

This rearrangement joins TRBV19 to TRBJ2-7; 7 bases line up with TRBD1. V gave up 1 base and J gave up 0 bases; unmatched junction bases: 3. The CDR3 is 15 residues long. Germline V gives CDR1 LNHDA, CDR2 SQIVND (reference sequence). The CDR3 sequence is CASSIAWTGSYEQYF. The CDR3 nucleotides are TGTGCCAGTAGTATAGCTTGGACAGGCTCCTACGAGCAGTACTTC. Complete variable domain (other parts from reference TRBV19 and TRBJ2-7): DGGITQSPKYLFRKEGQNVTLSCEQNLNHDAMYWYRQDPGQGLRLIYYSQIVNDFQKGDIAEGYSVSREKKESFPLTVTSAQKNPTAFYLCASSIAWTGSYEQYFGPGTRLTVT.

The chain combines TRBV19 with TRBJ2-5, with 7 bases identical to TRBD1. Germline-derived CDR1 and CDR2 are LNHDA and SQIVND (reference sequence). This CDR3 comprises 15 residues. V lost 6 bases to trimming and J lost 2 bases; unmatched junction nucleotides: 9. The CDR3 DNA sequence: TGTGCCAGTAGGGAAGGGACAGCTCTTCAAGAGACCCAGTACTTC. Translation: CASREGTALQETQYF.

The chain employs TRBV21-1 and TRBJ2-2. TRBV21-1 counts as a pseudogene. The CDR3 totals 13 residues. CDR3 nucleotide sequence: TGTGCCAGCATCGGTTGTAGGACCGGGGAGCTGTTTTTT. Protein: CASIGCRTGELFF.

The genes are TRBV28 and TRBJ2-7; 7 bases are shared with TRBD1. Trimming cost V 6 bases and J 2 bases; bases outside gene matches: 7. Germline V gene lookup returns CDR1 MDHEN and CDR2 SYDVKM. This CDR3 is 14 amino acids long. Here the CDR3 DNA reads TGTGCCAGCAGATCGACAGGGAGAGCCTACGAGCAGTACTTC. It translates to CASRSTGRAYEQYF.

The chain is built from TRBV27 and TRBJ2-2; D is perhaps TRBD2 (5 bases). Deletions cut 6 bases from V and 2 bases from J, with 13 bases between. The CDR3 totals 15 residues. The germline CDR1 and CDR2 sequences are MNHEY and SMNVEV (reference sequence). CDR3 sequence: CASRHNRLNTGELFF. CDR3 nucleotides: TGTGCCAGCAGGCATAACAGACTAAACACCGGGGAGCTGTTTTTT.

V gene TRBV6-5 combines with J gene TRBJ1-2, with 7 bases matching TRBD1. In germline, CDR1 is MNHEY, CDR2 SVGAGI. The junction had 7 bases not matched to a gene; V was cut back by 2 bases and J by 4 bases. The CDR3 has 15 amino acids. CDR3 loop: CASSYVGGLFYGYTF. The CDR3 DNA is TGTGCCAGCAGTTACGTAGGGGGCTTGTTCTATGGCTACACCTTC.

The chain is built from TRBV6-9 and TRBJ2-2, with no clear D. V was cut by 3 bases and J by 2 bases, with 10 bases left in between. Germline V gene data show CDR1 as MNHGY and CDR2 as SVAAGI. The CDR3 runs 15 residues. The CDR3: CASSYWTANTGELFF. The CDR3, as DNA: TGTGCCAGCAGTTACTGGACGGCCAACACCGGGGAGCTGTTTTTT.

CDR3 DNA: TGCGCCAGCAGCGTCAGGGTATTCGCCGACAATGAGCAGTTCTTC. Encoded protein: CASSVRVFADNEQFF. J is TRBJ2-1 and V is TRBV5-1; D might be TRBD1 (5 bases). V gave up 4 bases and J gave up 5 bases, with 16 bases separating them. Per germline, CDR1 SGHRS and CDR2 YFSETQ. The CDR3 totals 15 residues.

The chain uses TRBV6-5 and TRBJ1-1; D is uncertain. Trimming left V 3 bases short and J 1 base short, with 15 bases between. CDR3 length equals 16 residues. The germline V gene encodes CDR1 MNHEY and CDR2 SVGAGI. CDR3 loop: CASSYSDPPGNTEAFF. CDR3 DNA sequence: TGTGCCAGCAGTTATTCGGACCCCCCCGGGAACACTGAAGCTTTCTTT.